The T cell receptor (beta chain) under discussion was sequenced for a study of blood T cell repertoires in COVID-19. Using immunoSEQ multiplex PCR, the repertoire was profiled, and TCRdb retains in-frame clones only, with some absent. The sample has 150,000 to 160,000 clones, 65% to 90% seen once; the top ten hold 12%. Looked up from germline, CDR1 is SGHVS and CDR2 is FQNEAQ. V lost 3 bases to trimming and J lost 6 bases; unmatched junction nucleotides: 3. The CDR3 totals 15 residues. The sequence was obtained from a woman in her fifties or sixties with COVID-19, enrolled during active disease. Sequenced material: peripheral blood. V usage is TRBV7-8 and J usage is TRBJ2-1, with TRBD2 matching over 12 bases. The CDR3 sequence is CASSFLAGGFNEQFF. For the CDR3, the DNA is TGTGCCAGCAGCTTTCTAGCGGGAGGGTTCAATGAGCAGTTCTTC.